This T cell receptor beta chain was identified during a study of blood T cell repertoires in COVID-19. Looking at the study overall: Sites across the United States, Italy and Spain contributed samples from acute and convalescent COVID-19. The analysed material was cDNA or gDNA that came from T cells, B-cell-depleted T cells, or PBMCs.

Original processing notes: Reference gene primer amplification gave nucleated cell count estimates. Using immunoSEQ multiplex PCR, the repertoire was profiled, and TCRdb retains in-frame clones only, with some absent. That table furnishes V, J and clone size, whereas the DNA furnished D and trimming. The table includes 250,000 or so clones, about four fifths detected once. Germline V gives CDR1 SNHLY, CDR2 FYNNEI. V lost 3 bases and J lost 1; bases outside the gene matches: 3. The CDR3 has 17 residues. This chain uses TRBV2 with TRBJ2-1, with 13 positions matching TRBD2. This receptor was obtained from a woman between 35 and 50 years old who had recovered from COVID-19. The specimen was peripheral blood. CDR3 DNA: TGTGCCAGCAGTGACCCGGGACTAGCGGGGTCCTACAATGAGCAGTTCTTC. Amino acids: CASSDPGLAGSYNEQFF.